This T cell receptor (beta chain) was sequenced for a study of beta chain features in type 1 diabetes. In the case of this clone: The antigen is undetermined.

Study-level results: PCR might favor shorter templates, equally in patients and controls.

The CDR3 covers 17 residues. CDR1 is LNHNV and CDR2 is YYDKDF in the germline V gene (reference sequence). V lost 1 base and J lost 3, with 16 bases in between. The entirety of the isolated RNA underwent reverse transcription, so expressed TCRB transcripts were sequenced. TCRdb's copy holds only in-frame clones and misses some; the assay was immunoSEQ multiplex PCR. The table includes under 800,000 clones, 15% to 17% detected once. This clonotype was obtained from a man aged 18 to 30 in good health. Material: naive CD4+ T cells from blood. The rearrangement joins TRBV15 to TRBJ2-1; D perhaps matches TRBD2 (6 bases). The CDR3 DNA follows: TGTGCCACCAGCAGAGTATTAAGGACTACCTACTACAATGAGCAGTTCTTC. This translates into CATSRVLRTTYYNEQFF. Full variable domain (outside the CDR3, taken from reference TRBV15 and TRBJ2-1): DAMVIQNPRYQVTQFGKPVTLSCSQTLNHNVMYWYQQKSSQAPKLLFHYYDKDFNNEADTPDNFQSRRPNTSFCFLDIRSPGLGDTAMYLCATSRVLRTTYYNEQFFGPGTRLTVL.